Listed below are T cell receptor beta chains from one sample, sequenced in a study of cytotoxic CD8 clonotypes in ibrutinib-treated CLL. TCRdb keeps only in-frame clones here, not all; method: immunoSEQ multiplex PCR. This table holds 250,000 or so clones, 70% found once. This specimen was PBMCs, taken after 24 months of ibrutinib treatment. Every receptor here comes from a human donor with chronic lymphocytic leukemia. Both conserved end residues are part of each CDR3. A D gene is named only where the DNA matches it firmly. Some rows have no size entry. The others give once, few or many, or a class for an expanded clone.

>.|TRBD2|TRBV7-6|TRBJ2-7
TGTGCCAGCAGCCCAGGGGGAGCGGGAGGATACGAGCAGTACTTC
CASSPGGAGGYEQYF
>.|.|TRBV27|TRBJ2-7
TGTGCCAGCAGCTGGGCCCTGGCGCAGTCCTACGAGCAGTACTTC
CASSWALAQSYEQYF
>.|TRBD1|TRBV19|TRBJ1-5
TGTGCCAGTAGTCAGTACACAGGGGGACTTAGCAATCAGCCCCAGCATTTT
CASSQYTGGLSNQPQHF
>.|.|TRBV11-2|TRBJ2-1
TGTGCCAGCAGCTTAGCACTAGTAATAGATGAGCAGTTCTTC
CASSLALVIDEQFF
>.|TRBD1|TRBV6-5|TRBJ1-2
TGTGCCAGCAGCCATTTGGACAGGGTCTATGGCTACACCTTC
CASSHLDRVYGYTF
>.|.|TRBV15|TRBJ1-4
TGTGCCACCAGCAGAGAGGGGTCAACTAATGAAAAACTGTTTTTT
CATSREGSTNEKLFF
>few|.|TRBV14|TRBJ2-2
TGTGCCAGCAGCCAAGATTATAGTCGCACCGGGGAGCTGTTTTTT
CASSQDYSRTGELFF
>.|.|TRBV11-2|TRBJ1-2
TGTGCCAGCAGCTTAGGTATAGGCGGCTACACCTTC
CASSLGIGGYTF
>.|.|TRBV19|TRBJ1-5
TGTGCCAGTGGGGGAACAGGGTATCAGCCCCAGCATTTT
CASGGTGYQPQHF
>.|.|TRBV5-1|TRBJ1-4
TGCGCCAGCAGCCCGGGACACGCCGCTAATGAAAAACTGTTTTTT
CASSPGHAANEKLFF
>.|.|TRBV27|TRBJ1-1
TGTGCCAGCAGCCGGGGTGGTAACACTGAAGCTTTCTTT
CASSRGGNTEAFF
>.|.|TRBV30|TRBJ1-6
TGTGCCGGAAACTACAAGAATTCACCCCTCCACTTT
CAGNYKNSPLHF
>.|.|TRBV5-5|TRBJ2-1
TGTGCCAGCAGCTTGGGGGTTTTCCTGTCAGGGAATGAGCAGTTCTTC
CASSLGVFLSGNEQFF
>.|.|TRBV7-3|TRBJ2-2
TGTGCCAGCAGCTTAATCCAGACCGGGGAGCTGTTTTTT
CASSLIQTGELFF
>.|.|TRBV19|TRBJ1-5
TGTGCCAGTTCTCGAAAAGCCCCGGGTAGCAATCAGCCCCAGCATTTT
CASSRKAPGSNQPQHF
>.|TRBD2|TRBV7-6|TRBJ2-3
TGTGCCAGCAGCCAGCGGGGCTTAGTCCCAGATACGCAGTATTTT
CASSQRGLVPDTQYF
>.|TRBD1|TRBV25-1|TRBJ2-7
TGTGCCAGCAGTGAGGACAGGGGACCCTACGAGCAGTACTTC
CASSEDRGPYEQYF
>.|TRBD1|TRBV7-7|TRBJ2-7
TGTGCTAGCAGCCAAAGACAGGGCAAAAACGACGAGCAGTACTTC
CASSQRQGKNDEQYF
>once|.|TRBV30|TRBJ1-4
TGTGCCTGGAGTGTAAGAGCAACTAATGAAAAACTGTTTTTT
CAWSVRATNEKLFF
>.|TRBD2|TRBV7-9|TRBJ2-7
TGCGCCAGCAGGCCTCTAGCGGGTTCCTCCTACGAGCAGTACTTC
CASRPLAGSSYEQYF
>.|.|TRBV7-3|TRBJ2-7
TGTGCCAGCAGCTTTAGTCCCTGGTCGGGCGAGCAGTACTTC
CASSFSPWSGEQYF
>.|.|TRBV29-1|TRBJ2-1
TGCAGCCGCAGGGGGGTCTACAATGAGCAGTTCTTC
CSRRGVYNEQFF
>.|TRBD2|TRBV4-2|TRBJ2-2
TGTGCCAGCAGCCTAAGACTAGCGGAGAACACCGGGGAGCTGTTTTTT
CASSLRLAENTGELFF
>.|.|TRBV6-6|TRBJ1-5
TGTGCCACTGATGCCGGGACTTATAGCAATCAGCCCCAGCATTTT
CATDAGTYSNQPQHF
>once|.|TRBV14|TRBJ2-1
TGTGCCAGCAGCCAGTGGGGTTACAATGAGCAGTTCTTC
CASSQWGYNEQFF
>.|.|TRBV5-8|TRBJ2-5
TGTGCCAGCAGCTTGGCCTTACGTATGGAAGAGACCCAGTACTTC
CASSLALRMEETQYF
>.|.|TRBV7-2|TRBJ2-5
TGTGCCAGCAGCCCTGACCCGGGGGAGACCCAGTACTTC
CASSPDPGETQYF
>.|TRBD2|TRBV27|TRBJ2-1
TGTGCCAGCAAAAGCGGGAGGAATGAGCAGTTCTTC
CASKSGRNEQFF
>.|.|TRBV6-6|TRBJ2-3
TGTGCCATTCGGAACAGGGCTACAGATACGCAGTATTTT
CAIRNRATDTQYF
>.|.|TRBV6-6|TRBJ1-3
TGTGCCAGCAGTCCCCTAGTCGCTGGAAACACCATATATTTT
CASSPLVAGNTIYF
>.|.|TRBV30|TRBJ1-1
TGTGCCTGGAGTAATCGGCGAGAAGCTTTCTTT
CAWSNRREAFF
>.|TRBD2|TRBV6-5|TRBJ2-7
TGTGCCAGCAGTTACTCGGGACTAACATTCTCCTACGAGCAGTACTTC
CASSYSGLTFSYEQYF
>.|TRBD2|TRBV4-3|TRBJ2-1
TGCGCCAGCAGCCAAGAAACTAGCGGGAACGGGGGTGAGCAGTTCTTC
CASSQETSGNGGEQFF
>few|TRBD2|TRBV29-1|TRBJ2-1
TGCAGCTCTCGACTAGCGGTCTATAATGAGCAGTTCTTC
CSSRLAVYNEQFF
>.|.|TRBV7-9|TRBJ1-2
TGTGCCAGCAGCTTGTCGCTGGATGGCTACACCTTC
CASSLSLDGYTF